This TCR beta chain is drawn from a study of beta chain features in type 1 diabetes (dated by TCRdb to the late 2010s). Context from the whole study: Mean age, gender distribution, total cell number and subset yield did not differ between patients and healthy donors. The study compared TCRB repertoires of sorted circulating CD4+ T cell subsets between recently diagnosed type 1 diabetes patients and matched healthy donors. Whereas all 30 or so donors provided naive and central memory subsets, regulatory and stem cell-like memory subsets were isolated from just 8 patients and about eight healthy donors. Across all samples, fewer than 130 million sorted cells were examined, and cell number per subset correlated strongly with RNA yield. Here is what the overall study found, with its caveats: Only small numbers of individuals were included in the HLA sub-analyses, which left unresolved whether HLA type had any influence on TCRB rearrangement. Shorter templates might be favored by PCR, yet because patient and control samples were amplified and corrected together, any such skew would affect both groups equally. Type 1 diabetes patients showed a moderate but significant shortening of TCRB CDR3 length in all four CD4+ subsets. Naive, central memory and regulatory TCRB repertoires appeared to be more similar among patients than among healthy donors. At VDJ recombination sites, type 1 diabetes patients had fewer insertions and more deleted nucleotides, which implies abnormalities in thymic rearrangement. Sequencing cDNA rather than genomic DNA could over-represent highly expressing activated cells, although activation and CD3 levels did not differ between groups.

To note about this clone: Its binding antigen is unknown. The input lacks base qualities; no much larger clone sits a single base away.

Each donor gave one peripheral blood draw, averaging approximately 110 mL, which was collected into heparinised tubes. A BD FACSAria II was used to sort naive, central memory, regulatory and stem cell-like memory CD4+ T cells with a panel that included CD45RO, CCR7, CD25, CD127, CD95 and CD27. Purity was above 95% for every sorted population. Right away, PBMCs were isolated by Lymphoprep density gradient centrifugation and were stained directly, with no culture step. So that batch effects would be minimized, each experiment stained and sorted samples in pairs, pairing one healthy donor with one patient. Trimming removed 1 base from V and 7 bases from J, leaving 15 bases between the germline ends. The CDR3 goes from the cysteine to the phenylalanine over 16 residues. Only CDR3 DNA remains: 48 bases, in frame from the first base. For CDR1 and CDR2, the germline V gene lists SGDLS and YYNGEE. The entire isolated RNA was reverse transcribed using the High Capacity cDNA Reverse Transcription Kit, and thus expressed TCRB transcripts were sequenced. Deep immunoSEQ sequencing was performed on naive, central memory and regulatory T cell samples, with an average of roughly 4 million total reads per sample. Sorted cells were lysed in RLT buffer, and RNA was extracted using DNase-treated RNeasy Micro or Mini kits according to cell number. To prevent cross-contamination, each cell subset was processed individually, whereas patient and healthy donor samples were processed jointly. The immunoSEQ multiplex PCR was used to amplify TCRB sequences from cDNA, yielding 87-bp fragments that span the CDR3 region. The amplicons were sequenced using the Illumina HiSeq platform. Concerning the study's data processing: Synthetic template baselines were used to correct PCR bias computationally, reads within Hamming distance 2 were collapsed together, and singletons that could not be merged were discarded. Reads were aligned against IMGT to assign V, D and J genes, CDR3 length and insertions or deletions at six rearrangement sites. Within each subset, clonotype counts were normalized to sorted cell number, after which true diversity and Gini coefficients were computed with the tcR R package. Repertoire sharing was quantified using the overlap coefficient calculated on TCRB nucleotide sequences. As a proxy for the pre-selection repertoire, out-of-frame TCRB sequences from naive cells were analyzed. In its TCRdb copy, this immuneACCESS table keeps in-frame sequences only and misses some clones. Where compared with another copy, unresolved V genes explain less than half of these, and the others have no known cause. V and J calls and clone size are as listed in that table; D and trimming were resolved from the DNA. This sample is represented by 500,000 to 650,000 clones; around 11% of them were singletons. The top ten hold 0.09% to 0.15% of the sample.

The sequence joins TRBV9 to TRBJ1-6; the D gene lacks a confident call. The clonotype comes from a man aged 25-45 years with type 1 diabetes. Sequencing was carried out using naive CD4+ T cells from blood. The cell subset or site label corresponds to: true naive CD4+ T cells. The CDR3 protein is CASSVLPRGWNSPLHF. The DNA sequence is given as TGTGCCAGCAGCGTACTACCTCGGGGTTGGAATTCACCCCTCCACTTT.